This entry describes one T cell receptor beta chain. Its antigen is not known. The sample originates from a study of T-cell memory formation after mild COVID-19. Study outcomes and limitations: The main location of contracting CD4+ clones was CM and EM, and that of contracting CD8+ clones was EMRA. SARS-CoV-2 specificity of second-wave clones peaking day 37 was unconfirmed. Clones that contracted from day 15 to 85 had balanced CD4/CD8; later expanders were CD4+ biased.

TCRdb reprocessed the 5' RACE reads via MiXCR and lists one record per CDR3 protein. Of a few hundred thousand distinct CDR3 sequences in the sample, around 24% were seen once. This CDR3 has 10 residues. The ends were cut back, 5 bases at V and 5 bases at J, with 5 bases in the middle. Germline V gene sequence: CDR1 DFQATT, CDR2 SNEGSKA (reference sequence). The clonotype was recovered from an adult woman who had mild COVID-19 (a few samples of this study predate the infection). Cell type and time point are not known. The rearrangement links TRBV20-1 to TRBJ2-3, with D hard to call. Input material: PBMCs or a T cell subset sorted from them (not recorded which). CDR3 sequence (DNA): TGCAGTGCTCTCGGAGATACGCAGTATTTT. Translation: CSALGDTQYF.